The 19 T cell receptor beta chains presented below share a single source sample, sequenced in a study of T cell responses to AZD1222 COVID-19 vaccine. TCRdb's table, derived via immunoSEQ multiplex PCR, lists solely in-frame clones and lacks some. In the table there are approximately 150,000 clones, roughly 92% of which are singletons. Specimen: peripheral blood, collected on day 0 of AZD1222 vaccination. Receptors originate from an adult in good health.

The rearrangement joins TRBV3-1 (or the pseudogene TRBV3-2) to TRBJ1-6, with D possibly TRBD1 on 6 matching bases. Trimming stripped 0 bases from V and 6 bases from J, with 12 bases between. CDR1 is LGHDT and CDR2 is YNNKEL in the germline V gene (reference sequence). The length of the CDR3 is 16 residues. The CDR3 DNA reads TGTGCCAGCAGCCAAGACGGGGGGGCTCGTAATTCACCCCTCCACTTT. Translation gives CASSQDGGARNSPLHF.

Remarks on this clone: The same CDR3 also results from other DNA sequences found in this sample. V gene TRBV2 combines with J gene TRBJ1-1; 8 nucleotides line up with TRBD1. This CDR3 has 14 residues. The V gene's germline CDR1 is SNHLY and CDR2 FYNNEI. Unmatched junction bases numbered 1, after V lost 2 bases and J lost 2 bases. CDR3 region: CASSESGGNTEAFF. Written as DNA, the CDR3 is TGTGCCAGCAGTGAATCAGGGGGCAACACTGAAGCTTTCTTT.

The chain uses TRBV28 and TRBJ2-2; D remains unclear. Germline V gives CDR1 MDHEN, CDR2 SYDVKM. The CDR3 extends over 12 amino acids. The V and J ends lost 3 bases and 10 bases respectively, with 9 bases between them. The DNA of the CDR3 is TGTGCCAGCAGTTTCGGTTTAGTGGAGCTGTTTTTT. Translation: CASSFGLVELFF.

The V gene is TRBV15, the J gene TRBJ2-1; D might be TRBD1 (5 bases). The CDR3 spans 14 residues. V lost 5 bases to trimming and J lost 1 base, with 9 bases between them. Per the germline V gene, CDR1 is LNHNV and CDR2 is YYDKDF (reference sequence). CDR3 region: CATSARGSYNEQFF. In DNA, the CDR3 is TGTGCCACCAGCGCTAGGGGATCCTACAATGAGCAGTTCTTC.

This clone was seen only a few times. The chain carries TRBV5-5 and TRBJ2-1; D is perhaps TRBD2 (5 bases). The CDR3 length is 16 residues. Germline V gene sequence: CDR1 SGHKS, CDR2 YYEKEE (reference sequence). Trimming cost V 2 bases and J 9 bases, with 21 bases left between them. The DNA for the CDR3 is TGTGCCAGCAGCTTAGGCGGGTCCTTACCCCCCCGTGAGCAGTTCTTC. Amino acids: CASSLGGSLPPREQFF.

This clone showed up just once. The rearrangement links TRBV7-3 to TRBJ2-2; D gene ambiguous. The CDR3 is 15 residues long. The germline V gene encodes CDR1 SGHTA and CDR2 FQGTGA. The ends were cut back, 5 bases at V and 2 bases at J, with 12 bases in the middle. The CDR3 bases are TGTGCCAGCAGCCCGACTGCCAGTAACACCGGGGAGCTGTTTTTT. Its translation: CASSPTASNTGELFF.

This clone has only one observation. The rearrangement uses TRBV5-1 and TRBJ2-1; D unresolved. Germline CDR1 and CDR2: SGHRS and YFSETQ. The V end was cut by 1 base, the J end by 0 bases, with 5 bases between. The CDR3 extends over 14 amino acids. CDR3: CASSLPLSYNEQFF. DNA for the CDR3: TGCGCCAGCAGCTTGCCACTCTCCTACAATGAGCAGTTCTTC.

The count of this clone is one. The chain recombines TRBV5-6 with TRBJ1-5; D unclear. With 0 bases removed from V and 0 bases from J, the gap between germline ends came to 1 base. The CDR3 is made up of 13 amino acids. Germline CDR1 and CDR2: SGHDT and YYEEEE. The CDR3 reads CASSLGSNQPQHF. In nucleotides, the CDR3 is TGTGCCAGCAGCTTGGGTAGCAATCAGCCCCAGCATTTT.

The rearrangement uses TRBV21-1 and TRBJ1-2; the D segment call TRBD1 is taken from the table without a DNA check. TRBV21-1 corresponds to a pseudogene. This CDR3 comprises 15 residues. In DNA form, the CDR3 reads TGTGCCAGCAGCAAAGTCAGGGGGCTTAACTATGGCTACACCTTC. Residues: CASSKVRGLNYGYTF.

CDR3 sequence (DNA): TGTGCCAGCAGTTTATTACCGGGGGTACCCTACGAGCAGTACGTC. Encoded protein: CASSLLPGVPYEQYV. This chain uses TRBV27 with TRBJ2-7, with D possibly being TRBD2 (6 bases). The germline CDR1 and CDR2 sequences are MNHEY and SMNVEV (reference sequence). There are 15 residues in the CDR3. The V gene lost 1 base and the J gene lost 2 bases, with 12 bases spanning the gap.

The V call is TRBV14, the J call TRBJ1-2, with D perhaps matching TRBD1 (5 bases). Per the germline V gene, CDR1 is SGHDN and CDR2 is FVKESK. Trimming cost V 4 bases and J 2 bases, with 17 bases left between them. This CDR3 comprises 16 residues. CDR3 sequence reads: CASSPYTRRTNYGYTF. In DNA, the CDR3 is TGTGCCAGCAGCCCCTATACCCGACGGACAAACTATGGCTACACCTTC.

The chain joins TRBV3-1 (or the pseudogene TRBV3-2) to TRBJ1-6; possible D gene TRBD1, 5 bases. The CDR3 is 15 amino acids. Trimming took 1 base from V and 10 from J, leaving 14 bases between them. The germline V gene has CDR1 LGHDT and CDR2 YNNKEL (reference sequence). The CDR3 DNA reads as TGTGCCAGCAGCCAAGCTTCAGGGTTCGGGTCACCCCTCCACTTT. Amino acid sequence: CASSQASGFGSPLHF.

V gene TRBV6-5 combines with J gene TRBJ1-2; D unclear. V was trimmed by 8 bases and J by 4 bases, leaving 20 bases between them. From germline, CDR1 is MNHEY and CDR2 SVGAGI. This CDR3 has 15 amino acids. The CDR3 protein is CASRQSSDGSYGYTF. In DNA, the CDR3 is TGTGCCAGCCGCCAGTCTTCAGACGGTAGCTATGGCTACACCTTC.

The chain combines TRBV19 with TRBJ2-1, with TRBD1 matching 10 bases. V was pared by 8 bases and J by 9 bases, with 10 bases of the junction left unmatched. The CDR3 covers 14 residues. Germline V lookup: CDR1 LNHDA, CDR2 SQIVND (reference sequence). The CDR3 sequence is CASVTGTGDAEQFF. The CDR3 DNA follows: TGTGCCAGTGTGACCGGGACAGGGGATGCTGAGCAGTTCTTC.

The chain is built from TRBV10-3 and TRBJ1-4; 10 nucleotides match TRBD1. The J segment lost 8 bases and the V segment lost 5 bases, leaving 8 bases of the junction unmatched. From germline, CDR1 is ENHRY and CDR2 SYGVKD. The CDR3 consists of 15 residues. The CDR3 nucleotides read TGTGCCATCAGTACCCCGGGACAGGGGCAGGAAAAACTGTTTTTT. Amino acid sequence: CAISTPGQGQEKLFF.

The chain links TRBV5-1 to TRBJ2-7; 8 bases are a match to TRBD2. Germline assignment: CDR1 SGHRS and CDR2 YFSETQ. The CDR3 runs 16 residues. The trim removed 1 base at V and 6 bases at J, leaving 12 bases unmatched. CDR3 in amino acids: CASSLQRGLVNIEQYV. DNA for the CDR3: TGCGCCAGCAGCTTGCAACGGGGACTAGTGAATATCGAGCAGTACGTC.

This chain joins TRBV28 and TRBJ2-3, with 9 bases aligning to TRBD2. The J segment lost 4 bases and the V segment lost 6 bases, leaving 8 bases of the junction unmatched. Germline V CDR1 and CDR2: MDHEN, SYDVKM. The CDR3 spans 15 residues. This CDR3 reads CASSDGGGGADTQYF. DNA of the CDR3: TGTGCCAGCAGCGACGGAGGCGGGGGGGCAGATACGCAGTATTTT.

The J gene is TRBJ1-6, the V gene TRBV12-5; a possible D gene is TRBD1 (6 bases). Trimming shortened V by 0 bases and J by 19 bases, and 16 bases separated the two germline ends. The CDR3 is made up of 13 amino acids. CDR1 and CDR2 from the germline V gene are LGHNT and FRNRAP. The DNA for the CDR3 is TGTGCTAGTGGTTTGGTAGGAGGGGGAGAGATTCACTTT. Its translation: CASGLVGGGEIHF.

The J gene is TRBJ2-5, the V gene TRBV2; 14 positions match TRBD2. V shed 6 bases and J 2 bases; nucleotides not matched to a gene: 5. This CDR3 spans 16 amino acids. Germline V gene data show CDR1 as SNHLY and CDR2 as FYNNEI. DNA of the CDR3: TGTGCCAGCAGGGTTAGGACTAGCGGGGGGCAAGAGACCCAGTACTTC. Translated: CASRVRTSGGQETQYF.